This T cell receptor (beta chain) was sequenced during a study of control samples from healthy donors and cancer patients. TCRdb's table, derived via immunoSEQ multiplex PCR, lists solely in-frame clones and lacks some. The sample yields about 89,000 clones, roughly 84% seen once. After removal of 7 bases from V and 5 bases from J, the junction contained 2 bases not matched to a gene. This CDR3 has 11 amino acids. Looked up from germline, CDR1 is SQVTM and CDR2 is ANQGSEA. Sequences were obtained from blood. The chain couples TRBV29-1 to TRBJ2-5, with 9 bases fitting TRBD1. The TCR sequence derives from a woman aged 40 to 50 in good health. CDR3 nucleotides: TGCAGCGCTGACAGGGGGGAGACCCAGTACTTC. Amino acids: CSADRGETQYF.